Listed below are T cell receptor beta chains from one sample, sequenced in a study of cytomegalovirus exposure and HLA in healthy donors. Method: immunoSEQ multiplex PCR; TCRdb's copy keeps in-frame clones and lacks some. The sample has tens of thousands of clones, approximately 95% seen once. The specimen was PBMCs. These receptors were taken from a woman between 18 and 29 years old in good health and CMV-seronegative. Both conserved end residues are part of each CDR3. A D gene is named only where the DNA matches it firmly. Rows give clone size only sometimes, using once, few, many, or a class for an expanded clone.

TRBJ1-2 | - | TRBV9 | - | TGTGCCAGCAGCCCAACCTACGGCTTGGACGTCGGAGGCTATGGCTACACCTTC | CASSPTYGLDVGGYGYTF
TRBJ1-6 | - | TRBV7-9 | - | TGTGCCAGCAGCTTATCTACAGGCCCGAGCTCCTATAATTCACCCCTCCACTTT | CASSLSTGPSSYNSPLHF
TRBJ1-1 | - | TRBV19 | TRBD1 | TGTGCCAGTAGATACCGGGACAGGGGGACTGAAGCTTTCTTT | CASRYRDRGTEAFF
TRBJ1-5 | - | TRBV5-6 | TRBD1 | TGTGCCAGCAGCTTGAGAGGGGGGACAGGACATCAGCCCCAGCATTTT | CASSLRGGTGHQPQHF
TRBJ2-1 | - | TRBV5-8 | - | TGTGCCAGCAGCTTCCCCGGGACACGTCACACCGATGAGCAGTTCTTC | CASSFPGTRHTDEQFF
TRBJ1-4 | - | TRBV2 | TRBD1 | TGTGCCAGCAGTGAAAGAGGGACAGTTGCAACTAATGAAAAACTGTTTTTT | CASSERGTVATNEKLFF
TRBJ1-2 | once | TRBV6-7 | - | TGTGCCAGCAGAAAAACAGGGATTTCAAACTATGGCTACACCTTC | CASRKTGISNYGYTF
TRBJ1-2 | - | TRBV7-9 | - | TGTGCCAGCAGCTTAGCACAGAACTATGGCTACACCTTC | CASSLAQNYGYTF
TRBJ2-1 | - | TRBV18 | - | TGTGCCAGCTCACCGCAGGGCGGACCAGGTTACAATGAGCAGTTCTTC | CASSPQGGPGYNEQFF
TRBJ2-7 | - | TRBV5-4 | TRBD1 | TGTGCCAGCAGGGATAACAGGGGTTCCTACGAGCAGTACTTC | CASRDNRGSYEQYF
TRBJ1-4 | - | TRBV15 | - | TGTGCCACCAGCAGAGATTTCTCAACTAATGAAAAACTGTTTTTT | CATSRDFSTNEKLFF
TRBJ2-7 | - | TRBV6-5 | TRBD2 | TGTGCCAGCAGTTCCGATCGGGACTACTCCTACGAGCAGTACTTC | CASSSDRDYSYEQYF
TRBJ2-3 | - | TRBV5-5 | TRBD2 | TGTGCCAGCAGCTTTGGTCTAGCGGGACGATACACAGATACGCAGTATTTT | CASSFGLAGRYTDTQYF
TRBJ2-7 | - | TRBV27 | - | TGTGCCAGCAGTATCGCCCAGGGCAGGACCTACGAGCAGTACTTC | CASSIAQGRTYEQYF
TRBJ1-2 | - | TRBV6-6 | TRBD1 | TGTGCCAGCACCACGGACAGGGCAAACTATGGCTACACCTTC | CASTTDRANYGYTF